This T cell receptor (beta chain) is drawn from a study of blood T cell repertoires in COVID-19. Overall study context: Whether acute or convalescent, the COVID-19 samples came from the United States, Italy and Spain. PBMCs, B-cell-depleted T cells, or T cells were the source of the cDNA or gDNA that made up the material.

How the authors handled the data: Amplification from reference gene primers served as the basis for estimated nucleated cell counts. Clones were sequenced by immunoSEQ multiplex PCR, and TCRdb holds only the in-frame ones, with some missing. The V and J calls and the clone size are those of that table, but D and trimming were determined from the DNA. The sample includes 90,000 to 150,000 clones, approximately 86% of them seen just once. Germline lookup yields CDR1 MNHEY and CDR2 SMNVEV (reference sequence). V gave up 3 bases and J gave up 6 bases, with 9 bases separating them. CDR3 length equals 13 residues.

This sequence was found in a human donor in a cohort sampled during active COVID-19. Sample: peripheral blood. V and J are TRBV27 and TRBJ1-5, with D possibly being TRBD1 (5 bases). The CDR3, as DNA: TGTGCCAGCAGTTTTGGAGGGGTTCAGCCCCAGCATTTT. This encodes CASSFGGVQPQHF.